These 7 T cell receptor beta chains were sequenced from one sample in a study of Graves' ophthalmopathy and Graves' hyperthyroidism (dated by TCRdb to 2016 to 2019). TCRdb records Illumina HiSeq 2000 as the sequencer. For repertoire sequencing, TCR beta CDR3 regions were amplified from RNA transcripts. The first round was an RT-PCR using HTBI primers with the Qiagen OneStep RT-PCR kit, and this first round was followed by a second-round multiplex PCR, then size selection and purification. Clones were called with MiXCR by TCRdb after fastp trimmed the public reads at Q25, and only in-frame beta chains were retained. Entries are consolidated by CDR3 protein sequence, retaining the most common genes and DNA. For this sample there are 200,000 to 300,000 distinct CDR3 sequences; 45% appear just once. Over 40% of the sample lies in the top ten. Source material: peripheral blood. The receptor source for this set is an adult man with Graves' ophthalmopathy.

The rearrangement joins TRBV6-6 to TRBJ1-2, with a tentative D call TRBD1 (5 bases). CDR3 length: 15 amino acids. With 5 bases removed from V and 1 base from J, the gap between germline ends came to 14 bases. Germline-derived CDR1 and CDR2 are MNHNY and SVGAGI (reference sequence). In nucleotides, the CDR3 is TGTGCCAGCAGTCCTGAGGGGAATCTTAACTATGGCTACACCTTC. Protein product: CASSPEGNLNYGYTF.

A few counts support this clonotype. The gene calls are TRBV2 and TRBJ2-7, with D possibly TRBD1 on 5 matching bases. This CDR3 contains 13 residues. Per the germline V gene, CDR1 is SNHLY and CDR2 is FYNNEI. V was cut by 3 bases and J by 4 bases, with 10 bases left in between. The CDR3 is CASSDGSGYEQYF. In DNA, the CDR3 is TGTGCCAGCAGTGATGGTTCAGGGTACGAGCAGTACTTC.

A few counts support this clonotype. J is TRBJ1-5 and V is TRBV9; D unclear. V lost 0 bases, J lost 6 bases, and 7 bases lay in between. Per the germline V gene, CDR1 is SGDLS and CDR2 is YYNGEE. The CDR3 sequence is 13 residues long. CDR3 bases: TGTGCCAGCAGCGTAGCCGGAAGTCAGCCCCAGCATTTT. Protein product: CASSVAGSQPQHF.

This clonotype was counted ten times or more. The DNA of the CDR3 is TGTGCCATCAGTGAGCGGGCGGGAGGAGGCTACACCTTC. Translated, it gives CAISERAGGGYTF. The chain employs TRBV10-3 and TRBJ1-2; D uncertain. Germline lookup yields CDR1 ENHRY and CDR2 SYGVKD. This CDR3 has 13 amino acids. V lost 2 bases to trimming and J lost 8 bases, with 12 bases between them.

CDR3 in amino acids: CASSSSTGGSGNQPQHF. CDR3 bases: TGTGCCAGCAGCTCCTCGACAGGGGGTAGTGGCAATCAGCCCCAGCATTTT. The genes are TRBV7-3 and TRBJ1-5; the match to TRBD1 covers 9 bases. V was clipped by 4 bases and J by 2 bases; unmatched bases: 9. The CDR3 runs to 17 residues. Germline CDR1 is SGHTA and CDR2 is FQGTGA.

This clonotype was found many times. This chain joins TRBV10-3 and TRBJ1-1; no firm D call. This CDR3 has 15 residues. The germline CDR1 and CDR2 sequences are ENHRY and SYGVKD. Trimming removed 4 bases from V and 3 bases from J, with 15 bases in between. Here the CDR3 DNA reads TGTGCCATCAGTGCCTTTAGTGGCAGCGACACTGAAGCTTTCTTT. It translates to CAISAFSGSDTEAFF.

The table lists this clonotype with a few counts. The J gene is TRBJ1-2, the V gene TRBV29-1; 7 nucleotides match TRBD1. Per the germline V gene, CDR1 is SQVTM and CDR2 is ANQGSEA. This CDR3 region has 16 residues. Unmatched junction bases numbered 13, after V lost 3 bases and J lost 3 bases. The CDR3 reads CSVEGGQRGWDYGYTF. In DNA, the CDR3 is TGCAGCGTTGAGGGGGGACAGCGAGGGTGGGACTATGGCTACACCTTC.